This T cell receptor beta chain was captured in a study of T cells in Graves' hyperthyroidism and ophthalmopathy. Whole-study context: Prior to any treatment, at the point of initial diagnosis, peripheral blood was collected.

There were TCR beta CDR3 regions amplified from RNA transcripts. Carried out on the TCR CDR3, a first-round RT-PCR used the HTBI primer set. TCRdb analysed the multiplex PCR reads with MiXCR anew, one entry per CDR3 protein. The sample shows about 250,000 distinct CDR3 sequences, roughly a quarter of them seen only once. Study results and caveats: Blood also held most thyroid clonotypes expanded beyond 0.001. Classification by a 13 V-J model distinguished ophthalmopathy from stable hyperthyroidism.

This clonotype was counted ten times or more. Its antigen is undetermined. CDR3 length: 13 residues. CDR1 and CDR2 (germline): SQVTM, ANQGSEA. Trimming cost V 6 bases and J 4 bases; bases outside gene matches: 6. The chain has TRBV29-1 and TRBJ1-5, with 7 nucleotides matching TRBD1. Sequenced sample: blood. The clonotype comes from a woman in her 40s with Graves' ophthalmopathy. The CDR3 region has the DNA TGCAGCGTCCGACTACAGGGGAATCAGCCCCAGCATTTT. This sequence encodes CSVRLQGNQPQHF.